This TCR beta chain was sequenced in a study of T cells in Graves' hyperthyroidism and ophthalmopathy. Study-wide results and limits: Blood shared most expanded thyroid clonotypes above 0.001.

The CDR3 extends over 14 amino acids. J lost 1 base, V lost 2 bases, and 0 bases had no gene match. Germline V lookup: CDR1 MGHDK, CDR2 SYGVNS. At least ten counts were recorded for this clonotype. Its antigen is unidentified. The source material, RNA transcripts, was used to amplify TCR beta CDR3 regions. An initial round of RT-PCR targeting the TCR CDR3 relied on the HTBI primer set. TCRdb reprocessed the multiplex PCR reads with MiXCR, giving one entry per CDR3 protein. This sample has approximately 200,000 distinct CDR3 sequences; around 17% occur once, and the top ten carry 35% to 50%. The source of this sequence is a man in his forties with Graves' hyperthyroidism. The sequencing sample was made of blood. This chain connects TRBV25-1 to TRBJ2-3; 7 bases are shared with TRBD2. CDR3: CASSEAGGTDTQYF. The CDR3, as DNA: TGTGCCAGCAGTGAAGCGGGGGGCACAGATACGCAGTATTTT.